The 4 T cell receptor beta chains below were found in one sample sequenced in a study of regulatory T cells in long-lasting Graves disease. Time point meaning: newly diagnosed GD, antithyroid drugs for less than 3 months. Construction of the TCR library relied on RNA isolated from PBMCs. Construction of TCR beta libraries relied on iRepertoire HTBI primers and on Arm-PCR targeting CDR3 regions. Each CDR3 protein is one row after TCRdb ran MiXCR on the multiplex PCR reads. The data contain 350,000 to 450,000 distinct CDR3 sequences, 15% of them seen just once; the ten biggest clones take up approximately 15%. This sample also appeared in a second study, on T cells in Graves' hyperthyroidism and ophthalmopathy.

Sequenced material: peripheral blood mononuclear cells (PBMCs), taken at new diagnosis, from a patient treated with antithyroid drugs. All receptors derive from a woman in her thirties with Graves disease.

The sample holds many counts of this clonotype. The V and J genes are TRBV5-1 and TRBJ1-2; D is perhaps TRBD1 (5 bases). The CDR3 sequence is 12 residues long. The germline V gene has CDR1 SGHRS and CDR2 YFSETQ. V was trimmed by 4 bases and J by 7 bases, leaving 11 bases between them. The CDR3 spells CASSPTGRGYTF. The DNA for the CDR3 is TGCGCCAGCAGCCCCACGGGACGTGGCTACACCTTC. Supplemented by reference TRBV5-1 and TRBJ1-2, the full variable domain reads KAGVTQTPRYLIKTRGQQVTLSCSPISGHRSVSWYQQTPGQGLQFLFEYFSETQRNKGNFPGRFSGRQFSNSRSEMNVSTLELGDSALYLCASSPTGRGYTFGSGTRLTVV.

This chain connects TRBV24-1 to TRBJ2-1; TRBD2 agrees at 12 bases. Germline V gene lookup returns CDR1 KGHDR and CDR2 SFDVKD. The CDR3 loop spans 15 amino acids. The ends lost 7 bases at V and 4 bases at J; junction bases unmatched: 4. The CDR3 DNA sequence: TGTGCCACCAGCCCTAGCGGGAGGGGGTACAATGAGCAGTTCTTC. It specifies CATSPSGRGYNEQFF.

This clonotype was recorded many times. The chain joins TRBV2 to TRBJ1-5; 8 bases line up with TRBD1. The trim removed 5 bases at V and 2 bases at J, leaving 11 bases unmatched. The germline gives CDR1 SNHLY, CDR2 FYNNEI. CDR3 size: 17 residues. As DNA, the CDR3 is TGTGCCAGCAGTCCACCGGGACAGGAAATTGGCAATCAGCCCCAGCATTTT. Residues: CASSPPGQEIGNQPQHF.

The rearrangement uses TRBV9 and TRBJ2-1; TRBD2 matches 11 bases. The CDR3 length is 15 residues. V shed 4 bases, J shed 7 bases, and the junction held 7 bases outside the gene matches. Germline V gene lookup returns CDR1 SGDLS and CDR2 YYNGEE. The CDR3 sequence: CASSSDGLAGNEQFF. The CDR3 region has the DNA TGTGCCAGCAGCTCCGATGGACTAGCGGGTAATGAGCAGTTCTTC.